One sample yielded the 30 T cell receptor beta chains listed below, sequenced in a study of T cell responses to AZD1222 COVID-19 vaccine. Sequencing was performed with immunoSEQ multiplex PCR; in TCRdb, only in-frame clones are kept and a portion is missing. This sample has under 55,000 clones, with about 80% found just once. Material: peripheral blood, obtained on day 0 of AZD1222 vaccination. Receptor source: an adult in good health.

The chain joins TRBV27 to TRBJ2-7; perhaps TRBD1 as D (6 bases). CDR1 and CDR2 (germline): MNHEY, SMNVEV (reference sequence). The CDR3 runs 14 residues. Trimming shortened V by 3 bases and J by 0 bases, and 9 bases separated the two germline ends. Written as DNA, the CDR3 is TGTGCCAGCAGTTTTTTGACAGGCTCCTACGAGCAGTACTTC. As protein: CASSFLTGSYEQYF.

The chain uses TRBV28 and TRBJ1-1; D is undetermined. Trimming cost V 3 bases and J 2 bases, with 4 bases left between them. The CDR3 is 12 residues long. Looked up from germline, CDR1 is MDHEN and CDR2 is SYDVKM. CDR3: CASSFGNTEAFF. CDR3 DNA sequence: TGTGCCAGCAGTTTTGGAAACACTGAAGCTTTCTTT.

This chain connects TRBV7-9 to TRBJ1-6; the match to TRBD1 covers 7 bases. The ends lost 5 bases at V and 3 bases at J; junction bases unmatched: 10. The germline CDR1 and CDR2 sequences are SEHNR and FQNEAQ (reference sequence). CDR3 length: 17 residues. CDR3 loop: CASSTGDSSLYNSPLHF. In nucleotides, the CDR3 is TGTGCCAGCAGCACCGGGGACAGCAGCCTCTATAATTCACCCCTCCACTTT.

The V and J genes are TRBV19 and TRBJ1-5; D not resolved. Germline CDR1 and CDR2: LNHDA and SQIVND (reference sequence). Trimming cost V 4 bases and J 2 bases, with 18 bases left between them. The CDR3 length is 17 residues. CDR3 DNA sequence: TGTGCCAGTAGTACAGCCCCCTCGGCATGGGGCAATCAGCCCCAGCATTTT. The encoded protein is CASSTAPSAWGNQPQHF.

As for this clone: This specimen includes other DNA sequences encoding the same CDR3. CDR3 residues: CSVSDGNTEAFF. CDR3 in DNA: TGCAGCGTATCGGACGGGAACACTGAAGCTTTCTTT. The gene calls are TRBV29-1 and TRBJ1-1, with D unresolved. Germline CDR1 is SQVTM and CDR2 is ANQGSEA. The V end lost 6 bases, the J end lost 1 base, and 9 bases lay between the germline ends. The CDR3 is 12 residues long.

This sequence joins TRBV5-1 and TRBJ1-2, with 8 bases matching TRBD1. Germline-derived CDR1 and CDR2 are SGHRS and YFSETQ. The CDR3 totals 14 residues. Trimming removed 4 bases from V and 7 bases from J; junction bases left unmatched: 9. CDR3 nucleotide sequence: TGCGCCAGCAGCCCCTCCCAGGGGGCTCTTGGCTACACCTTC. Translating it yields CASSPSQGALGYTF.

V usage is TRBV7-2 and J usage is TRBJ2-7, with D unresolved. Germline CDR1 is SGHTA and CDR2 is FQGNSA. Trimming took off 6 bases at V and 0 bases at J, with 12 bases between the two ends. CDR3 size: 14 residues. The CDR3 protein is CASRLHSNSYEQYF. CDR3 bases: TGTGCCAGCAGACTTCACTCTAACTCCTACGAGCAGTACTTC.

For the CDR3, the DNA is TGTGCCAGCAGCCAAGGACTAGCGGGGAACCAAGAGACCCAGTACTTC. This translates into CASSQGLAGNQETQYF. The rearrangement links TRBV5-4 to TRBJ2-5, with TRBD2 matching over 12 bases. Germline loops: CDR1 SGHNT, CDR2 YYREEE (reference sequence). J lost 0 bases, V lost 4 bases, and 4 bases had no gene match. The CDR3 is 16 amino acids.

The chain joins TRBV29-1 to TRBJ2-5; tentatively, D is TRBD1 or TRBD2 (5 bases each). Trimming shortened V by 6 bases and J by 5 bases, and 19 bases separated the two germline ends. Germline CDR1 and CDR2: SQVTM and ANQGSEA. This CDR3 is 14 amino acids long. The CDR3 is CSVVTRIPGETQYF. Written as DNA, the CDR3 is TGCAGCGTCGTCACTAGGATTCCAGGGGAGACCCAGTACTTC.

V and J are TRBV6-1 and TRBJ2-2; tentative D call: TRBD1 (7 bases). Trimming took off 2 bases at V and 6 bases at J, with 16 bases between the two ends. Germline lookup yields CDR1 MNHNS and CDR2 SASEGT. There are 16 residues in the CDR3. The CDR3 is CASSEFSGGGAGELFF. CDR3 nucleotide sequence: TGTGCCAGCAGTGAATTCTCAGGGGGAGGAGCCGGGGAGCTGTTTTTT.

The chain combines TRBV7-2 with TRBJ1-1; no clear D gene. This CDR3 region has 13 residues. The V end was cut by 1 base, the J end by 7 bases, with 10 bases between. Germline CDR1 and CDR2: SGHTA and FQGNSA. The CDR3 loop reads CASSLVQNGEAFF. The CDR3 DNA reads TGTGCCAGCAGCTTAGTTCAAAACGGTGAAGCTTTCTTT. Supplemented by reference TRBV7-2 and TRBJ1-1, the full variable domain reads GAGVSQSPSNKVTEKGKDVELRCDPISGHTALYWYRQSLGQGLEFLIYFQGNSAPDKSGLPSDRFSAERTGGSVSTLTIQRTQQEDSAVYLCASSLVQNGEAFFGQGTRLTVV.

The chain couples TRBV19 to TRBJ1-2; D gene uncertain. Germline V gene sequence: CDR1 LNHDA, CDR2 SQIVND (reference sequence). Trimming took off 5 bases at V and 0 bases at J, with 13 bases between the two ends. The CDR3 is 15 amino acids. CDR3 DNA sequence: TGTGCCAGTAGTCAATACCCGAGGCCTAACTATGGCTACACCTTC. Protein: CASSQYPRPNYGYTF.

The J gene is TRBJ1-4, the V gene TRBV10-2, with D perhaps matching TRBD1 (6 bases). V gave up 4 bases and J gave up 8 bases, with 11 bases separating them. Germline V gene data show CDR1 as WSHSY and CDR2 as SAAADI. The CDR3 is made up of 13 amino acids. For the CDR3, the DNA is TGCGCCAGCAGTGTATCCCAGGGGGAAAAACTGTTTTTT. It translates to CASSVSQGEKLFF.

The chain joins TRBV18 to TRBJ1-4, with D unclear. V lost 0 bases and J 5 bases, leaving 10 bases between the germline ends. Germline V gene sequence: CDR1 KGHSH, CDR2 LQKENI. The CDR3 runs 15 residues. The chain's CDR3 is CASSPPSRPNEKLFF. DNA for the CDR3: TGTGCCAGCTCACCACCATCCAGGCCGAATGAAAAACTGTTTTTT.

This clone has a single count. The CDR3 reads CASGVIREEQFF. The CDR3 region has the DNA TGCGCCAGCGGTGTTATCAGGGAGGAGCAGTTCTTC. V and J are TRBV5-1 and TRBJ2-1, with D possibly being TRBD1 or TRBD2 (5 bases each). The CDR3 spans 12 residues. The germline V and J ends were trimmed by 7 bases and 10 bases, with 15 bases remaining between them. Germline CDR1 is SGHRS and CDR2 is YFSETQ.

The chain is built from TRBV6-5 and TRBJ2-2; a weak D match, TRBD2 (6 bases). Trimming removed 7 bases from V and 1 base from J, with 13 bases in between. CDR1 and CDR2 from the germline V gene are MNHEY and SVGAGI. The CDR3 runs to 15 residues. CDR3 in DNA: TGTGCCAGCACCGCAGCGCGGGGGAACACCGGGGAGCTGTTTTTT. Its protein product is CASTAARGNTGELFF.

The CDR3 is CASSLAPGASAGYTF. The DNA for the CDR3 is TGCGCCAGCAGCTTGGCCCCAGGGGCCTCGGCTGGCTACACCTTC. This chain connects TRBV5-1 to TRBJ1-2, with D maybe TRBD1 (6 bases). The germline CDR1 and CDR2 sequences are SGHRS and YFSETQ. V was clipped by 0 bases and J by 7 bases, with 16 bases between them. The CDR3 totals 15 residues.

J is TRBJ2-7 and V is TRBV7-2, with 8 nucleotides matching TRBD1. Germline-derived CDR1 and CDR2 are SGHTA and FQGNSA. J gave up 3 bases and V 1 base, and 5 bases lay outside the gene matches. The CDR3 covers 15 residues. The CDR3 loop is CASSLVGQGFYEQYF. Written as DNA, the CDR3 is TGTGCCAGCAGCTTAGTCGGACAGGGCTTCTACGAGCAGTACTTC.

The chain is built from TRBV7-2 and TRBJ1-5, with D unresolved. V lost 6 bases, J lost 1 base, and 13 bases lay in between. The length of the CDR3 is 15 residues. From germline, CDR1 is SGHTA and CDR2 FQGNSA. This chain's CDR3 is CASRPDAKSNQPQHF. Written as DNA, the CDR3 is TGTGCCAGCAGGCCAGATGCGAAAAGCAATCAGCCCCAGCATTTT.

This sequence joins TRBV24-1 and TRBJ2-5; 7 positions match TRBD1. Germline V gene sequence: CDR1 KGHDR, CDR2 SFDVKD. V was pared by 4 bases and J by 2 bases, with 6 bases of the junction left unmatched. The CDR3 extends over 15 amino acids. CDR3 in DNA: TGTGCCACCAGTGACCCGAACAGGGGACAAGAGACCCAGTACTTC. This encodes CATSDPNRGQETQYF.

This clone was picked up a small number of times. This chain joins TRBV9 and TRBJ1-6; D gene unclear. V dropped 0 bases and J dropped 8 bases, with 6 bases sitting between them. The CDR3 is made up of 13 amino acids. Germline V lookup: CDR1 SGDLS, CDR2 YYNGEE. The CDR3 sequence: CASSVGVDSPLHF. The CDR3 DNA reads TGTGCCAGCAGCGTAGGAGTGGATTCACCCCTCCACTTT.

J is TRBJ1-3 and V is TRBV6-5, with no clear D. V lost 6 bases, J lost 1 base, and 10 bases lay in between. The CDR3 consists of 14 residues. Germline values: CDR1 MNHEY, CDR2 SVGAGI. CDR3 nucleotide sequence: TGTGCCAGCAGAGACACCTTTTCTGGAAACACCATATATTTT. Its protein product is CASRDTFSGNTIYF.

The CDR3 DNA follows: TGCGCCAGCAGCAACGGACACCCCGCGGGGGAGCAGTACTTC. Translation gives CASSNGHPAGEQYF. This chain links TRBV5-1 with TRBJ2-7; D is possibly TRBD2 (6 bases). This CDR3 comprises 14 residues. The ends were cut back, 4 bases at V and 7 bases at J, with 18 bases in the middle. Germline V gene lookup returns CDR1 SGHRS and CDR2 YFSETQ.

The genes are TRBV10-2 and TRBJ2-7; a possible D gene is TRBD2 (5 bases). Germline CDR1 and CDR2: WSHSY and SAAADI. V lost 6 bases and J lost 1, with 13 bases in between. The CDR3 is made up of 14 amino acids. CDR3 in amino acids: CASSQDSDSYEQYF. In DNA form, the CDR3 reads TGCGCCAGCAGCCAGGACTCCGATTCCTACGAGCAGTACTTC.

The rearrangement joins TRBV5-4 to TRBJ2-3, with 7 positions matching TRBD1. Trimming took 0 bases from V and 3 from J; bases not matched to a gene: 7. This CDR3 spans 16 amino acids. CDR1 and CDR2 (germline): SGHNT, YYREEE (reference sequence). CDR3 bases: TGTGCCAGCAGCTTGGTCCACGGGACAGTTACAGATACGCAGTATTTT. It specifies CASSLVHGTVTDTQYF.

This clone has just a few counts. The CDR3 region is CASSQDKGTGVYNGYTF. DNA for the CDR3: TGCGCCAGCAGCCAAGACAAAGGGACAGGGGTTTATAATGGCTACACCTTC. The J gene is TRBJ1-2, the V gene TRBV4-3; 10 bases match TRBD1. The V and J ends lost 0 bases and 6 bases, in that order; junction bases with no gene match: 10. CDR3 length equals 17 residues. Germline CDR1 and CDR2: LGHNA and YSLEER.

This sequence joins TRBV18 and TRBJ2-1, with a possible D match to TRBD2 (5 bases). This CDR3 contains 14 residues. Germline-derived CDR1 and CDR2 are KGHSH and LQKENI. V lost 2 bases and J lost 5, with 10 bases in between. This CDR3 is CASSPRAGDNEQFF. CDR3 nucleotides: TGTGCCAGCTCACCAAGGGCCGGGGACAATGAGCAGTTCTTC.

This clone was picked up a small number of times. V and J are TRBV4-3 and TRBJ1-5; TRBD1 aligns across 8 bases. Germline lookup yields CDR1 LGHNA and CDR2 YSLEER. The CDR3 is 16 amino acids. The junction had 7 bases not matched to a gene; V was cut back by 0 bases and J by 6 bases. CDR3 in amino acids: CASSQDLRTGIQPQHF. The CDR3 DNA is TGCGCCAGCAGCCAAGATCTTCGGACAGGGATTCAGCCCCAGCATTTT.

The gene calls are TRBV19 and TRBJ1-2, with D possibly TRBD1 on 6 matching bases. The CDR3 runs 17 residues. Germline V lookup: CDR1 LNHDA, CDR2 SQIVND (reference sequence). V gave up 5 bases and J gave up 0 bases, with 19 bases separating them. CDR3 coding DNA: TGTGCCAGTAGTCTATCCTTTGCGGACAGAACTAACTATGGCTACACCTTC. This sequence encodes CASSLSFADRTNYGYTF.

This clone is termed medium-sized (0.01 to 0.1%). The chain uses TRBV15 and TRBJ1-5, with D tentatively TRBD1 (6 bases). CDR1 LNHNV and CDR2 YYDKDF come from the germline V gene (reference sequence). The CDR3 sequence is 14 residues long. The V end lost 5 bases, the J end lost 6 bases, and 14 bases lay between the germline ends. Here the CDR3 reads CATSRSQGTQPQHF. The CDR3 DNA follows: TGTGCCACCAGCCGGTCACAGGGAACTCAGCCCCAGCATTTT.